Listed below are T cell receptor beta chains from one sample, sequenced in a study of T cell repertoires in cytomegalovirus infection. These TCRs' antigens remain unknown. A single record per CDR3 protein comes from TCRdb applying MiXCR to the reads. This table holds around 540,000 distinct CDR3 sequences, roughly 34% found once. Sequencing was performed on cultured PBMCs, taken from culture after CMV antigen stimulation. The origin of the receptors is a human donor in good health (CMV status not recorded). Some clones in this sample may be carry-over from other donors' samples. CDR3s include the opening cysteine and the closing phenylalanine or tryptophan. D genes are given only for firm matches.

V gene	D gene	J gene	CDR3 protein
TRBV24-1	.	TRBJ2-1	CATSDSSKAYNEQFF
TRBV28	TRBD1	TRBJ1-2	CATPGQESYGYTF
TRBV5-4	TRBD1	TRBJ2-1	CASPMRNGTGVNEQFF
TRBV6-1	TRBD2	TRBJ2-3	CASSERTSGNTDTQYF
TRBV12-3/TRBV12-4	TRBD2	TRBJ2-5	CASSSSGTSGRAQETQYF
TRBV12-3/TRBV12-4	.	TRBJ1-2	CASSLAPGGYTF
TRBV19	.	TRBJ1-5	CASSILAGSNQPQHF
TRBV12-3/TRBV12-4	.	TRBJ2-7	CASRLSTYEDEQYF
TRBV20-1	.	TRBJ2-7	CSARTGRTYEQYF
TRBV7-2	TRBD2	TRBJ2-4	CASTSGRPNIQYF
TRBV20-1	.	TRBJ2-7	CSALTPPYEQYF
TRBV7-2	.	TRBJ2-1	CASSAAGRVEQFF
TRBV7-3	.	TRBJ2-2	CASSYWGLADTGELFF
TRBV5-1	TRBD2	TRBJ2-2	CASSGRLAGGNTGELFF
TRBV12-3/TRBV12-4	.	TRBJ2-7	CASSLAGRGHEQYF
TRBV30	TRBD1	TRBJ1-5	CAWSAAPGQGAWSNQPQHF
TRBV5-4	TRBD2	TRBJ2-5	CASSFSSGRRQETQYF
TRBV12-3/TRBV12-4	TRBD2	TRBJ2-1	CASTPTSGSNEQFF
TRBV5-3	.	TRBJ2-3	CASSLNGGPFTQYF
TRBV11-3	.	TRBJ1-2	CASSDRVGYTF
TRBV6-5	.	TRBJ1-5	CASSYSTGTNQPQHF
TRBV6-1	.	TRBJ2-1	CASREGTARESRRQFF
TRBV7-2	TRBD2	TRBJ2-3	CASPPWGARTSGSGGTDTQYF
TRBV7-6	TRBD1	TRBJ1-6	CASSSGGASSPLHF
TRBV27	TRBD1	TRBJ1-1	CASSIWDRATEAFF
TRBV27	.	TRBJ1-4	CASTPGGLATNEKLFF
TRBV7-2	TRBD1	TRBJ2-1	CASSFSAGQGSNEQFF
TRBV7-2	.	TRBJ2-7	CANSLVLAGHRYEQYF
TRBV12-3/TRBV12-4	.	TRBJ1-3	CASSSYRWGVAGNTIYF
TRBV9	.	TRBJ2-4	CASSVGLENIQYF